A single count supports the clone carrying this TCR beta chain. These data belong to a study of blood T cell repertoires in COVID-19. Across the study: In each case, the material was cDNA or gDNA derived from T cells, B-cell-depleted T cells, or PBMCs.

Method: immunoSEQ multiplex PCR; TCRdb's copy keeps in-frame clones and lacks some. Counted here are 90,000 to 150,000 clones, about two thirds occurring once; the ten biggest clones make up more than 0.8%. The TCR originated in a human donor with acute or convalescent COVID-19. The donor label of this sample is uncertain. The sequenced sample was peripheral blood.

CDR3 in amino acids: CASSVTGTASGNTIYF. CDR3 sequence (DNA): TGTGCCAGCAGCGTAACTGGGACAGCCTCTGGAAACACCATATATTTT. This chain joins TRBV9 and TRBJ1-3, with 7 nucleotides matching TRBD1. The CDR3 contains 16 residues. The junction had 4 bases not matched to a gene; V was cut back by 1 base and J by 0 bases. From germline, CDR1 is SGDLS and CDR2 YYNGEE.